One and the same sample provided the 3 T cell receptor beta chains below, sequenced in a study of human T cells and chemical hapten exposure. The time point denotes: patch test 3, about 24 weeks after DPC sensitization. Treatment denoted: therapeutic diphenylcyclopropenone sensitization with weekly scalp DPC. Whole blood, unfractionated, served as the material for total RNA extraction. Via MiXCR, TCRdb re-called the RACE reads, giving one row per CDR3 protein. The sample has tens of thousands of distinct CDR3 sequences; over 7.5% are singletons. Here the sequenced sample was whole blood, taken in connection with sensitization to the hapten diphenylcyclopropenone (DPC). The receptors were gathered from a man between 45 and 60 years old with alopecia areata. Some clones in this sample may be carry-over from other donors' samples.

This clonotype turned up a few times. The chain couples TRBV5-6 to TRBJ2-5; D is unresolved. The CDR3 contains 14 residues. V lost 2 bases and J lost 2, with 10 bases in between. Looked up from germline, CDR1 is SGHDT and CDR2 is YYEEEE. The CDR3 is CASSLEAAQETQYF. In DNA form, the CDR3 reads TGTGCCAGCAGCTTAGAGGCAGCTCAAGAGACCCAGTACTTC.

This clonotype was seen a few times. The chain recombines TRBV15 with TRBJ2-7, with 12 bases lining up with TRBD2. Germline V lookup: CDR1 LNHNV, CDR2 YYDKDF (reference sequence). The J segment lost 4 bases and the V segment lost 6 bases, leaving 7 bases of the junction unmatched. This CDR3 comprises 15 residues. CDR3: CATRLAGGPRYEQYF. In DNA, the CDR3 is TGTGCCACCAGGCTAGCGGGAGGGCCGAGGTACGAGCAGTACTTC.

The table lists this clonotype with many counts. This chain links TRBV7-9 with TRBJ1-1; the D gene is possibly TRBD1 (6 bases). The CDR3 has 15 amino acids. CDR1 and CDR2 from the germline V gene are SEHNR and FQNEAQ (reference sequence). Trimming stripped 4 bases from V and 0 bases from J, with 12 bases between. Written as DNA, the CDR3 is TGTGCCAGCAGCTCCCTCAGGGGTCTGAACACTGAAGCTTTCTTT. This encodes CASSSLRGLNTEAFF.